The 24 T cell receptor beta chains in this list originate from one sample, sequenced in a study of blood T cells in healthy people across ages. PCR was performed a second time for about 7 to 11 cycles using a sample-barcoded 5' primer and a J-beta primer mix. TCRdb used MiXCR to reprocess the 5' RACE reads, holding one entry per CDR3 protein. The sample records under 2 million distinct CDR3 sequences, about 31% being singletons. The source material was blood. The source of these receptors is a woman aged 30 to 39 in good health.

The V call is TRBV20-1, the J call TRBJ1-1, with a weak D call TRBD1 (5 bases). The ends were cut back, 0 bases at V and 8 bases at J, with 13 bases in the middle. In germline, CDR1 is DFQATT, CDR2 SNEGSKA (reference sequence). The CDR3 loop spans 13 amino acids. DNA for the CDR3: TGCAGTGCTAGAGATCGTAGGGGAAGAGAAGCTTTCTTT. Translated: CSARDRRGREAFF.

The chain joins TRBV15 to TRBJ1-2; no reliable D call. The CDR3 is 15 amino acids. Trimming took 4 bases from V and 4 from J, leaving 16 bases between them. From germline, CDR1 is LNHNV and CDR2 YYDKDF (reference sequence). The DNA of the CDR3 is TGTGCCACCAGCACCAATCGGAGGGTAGGCTATGGCTACACCTTC. It yields the protein CATSTNRRVGYGYTF.

This clonotype was detected a few times. V gene TRBV7-9 combines with J gene TRBJ2-1; maybe TRBD2 (5 bases). CDR1 and CDR2 (germline): SEHNR, FQNEAQ (reference sequence). V shed 6 bases and J shed 0 bases, with 15 bases lying between them. This CDR3 contains 16 residues. The DNA of the CDR3 is TGTGCCAGCAGATCAACTAGTGGGGACTCCTACAATGAGCAGTTCTTC. It yields the protein CASRSTSGDSYNEQFF.

In this sample, this clonotype turned up a few times. This chain joins TRBV20-1 and TRBJ2-7, with D unresolved. The length of the CDR3 is 16 residues. Per the germline V gene, CDR1 is DFQATT and CDR2 is SNEGSKA (reference sequence). Trimming left V 2 bases short and J 2 bases short, with 19 bases between. CDR3 in amino acids: CSARSAQETETYEQYF. In nucleotides, the CDR3 is TGCAGTGCTAGATCGGCGCAGGAGACCGAGACCTACGAGCAGTACTTC.

This clonotype has a handful of counts. This chain connects TRBV20-1 to TRBJ2-5; D unresolved. Germline V gene lookup returns CDR1 DFQATT and CDR2 SNEGSKA (reference sequence). V was clipped by 3 bases and J by 2 bases, with 7 bases between them. CDR3 size: 12 residues. For the CDR3, the DNA is TGCAGTGCTAGGGCGGATCAAGAGACCCAGTACTTC. Translated: CSARADQETQYF.

The CDR3 here is CASSLAFAEQYF. CDR3 bases: TGTGCCAGCAGCTTAGCATTCGCAGAGCAGTATTTT. The chain recombines TRBV7-8 with TRBJ2-3; D not certain. The CDR3 totals 12 residues. The V gene lost 0 bases and the J gene lost 11 bases, with 9 bases spanning the gap. Germline loops: CDR1 SGHVS, CDR2 FQNEAQ.

This clonotype was counted a few times. The V gene is TRBV15, the J gene TRBJ2-1; tentative D call: TRBD2 (5 bases). V lost 6 bases and J 2 bases, leaving 14 bases between the germline ends. The germline V gene has CDR1 LNHNV and CDR2 YYDKDF (reference sequence). CDR3 length: 15 amino acids. CDR3 loop: CATSAGGLTYNEQFF. CDR3 coding DNA: TGTGCCACCAGTGCCGGAGGCCTTACCTACAATGAGCAGTTCTTC.

The V call is TRBV4-2, the J call TRBJ2-1; 7 nucleotides match TRBD2. Germline V gene lookup returns CDR1 LGHNA and CDR2 YNFKEQ. The J segment lost 3 bases and the V segment lost 0 bases, leaving 8 bases of the junction unmatched. This CDR3 has 17 residues. In DNA, the CDR3 is TGTGCCAGCAGCCAAGAGGATCGGCGGGAGATCTACAATGAGCAGTTCTTC. This gives the protein CASSQEDRREIYNEQFF.

V gene TRBV12-3 or TRBV12-4 combines with J gene TRBJ2-1; D possibly corresponds to TRBD1 (6 bases). The V end was cut by 5 bases, the J end by 0 bases, with 14 bases between. The length of the CDR3 is 16 residues. This CDR3 reads CASSGIDRSSYNEQFF. CDR3 coding DNA: TGTGCCAGCAGTGGAATTGACAGGAGCTCCTACAATGAGCAGTTCTTC.

A word on this clonotype: This likely comes from a read error, as the CDR3 has no conserved phenylalanine or tryptophan at its end. The V gene is TRBV6-1, the J gene TRBJ1-2; D gene unclear. This CDR3 region has 13 residues. Germline CDR1 MNHNS, CDR2 SASEGT. Trimming took 1 base from V and 8 from J, leaving 11 bases between them. CDR3 in amino acids: CASSEVEGYGYTV. The CDR3 DNA reads as TGTGCCAGCAGTGAAGTTGAGGGTTACGGCTACACCGTC.

The V call is TRBV18, the J call TRBJ1-5; 7 bases map to TRBD1. V trimming: 3 bases; J trimming: 6 bases; junction bases outside the gene matches: 5. Germline CDR1 is KGHSH and CDR2 is LQKENI. This CDR3 is built from 14 residues. For the CDR3, the DNA is TGTGCCAGCTCACCGGAGGGGGCGGGTCAGCCCCAGCATTTT. Residues: CASSPEGAGQPQHF. Full variable domain (outside the CDR3, taken from reference TRBV18 and TRBJ1-5): NAGVMQNPRHLVRRRGQEARLRCSPMKGHSHVYWYRQLPEEGLKFMVYLQKENIIDESGMPKERFSAEFPKEGPSILRIQQVVRGDSAAYFCASSPEGAGQPQHFGDGTRLSIL.

This clonotype was detected many times. This chain joins TRBV5-1 and TRBJ2-7; TRBD1 matches 7 bases. CDR1 and CDR2 (germline): SGHRS, YFSETQ. Trimming took 4 bases from V and 2 from J; bases not matched to a gene: 9. The CDR3 runs 15 residues. This CDR3 reads CASSIAGTETYEQYF. CDR3 DNA sequence: TGCGCCAGCAGCATTGCCGGGACAGAGACCTACGAGCAGTACTTC.

A few counts support this clonotype. The CDR3 sequence: CASGILNTEAFF. The CDR3 DNA reads TGTGCCAGCGGAATTCTGAACACTGAAGCTTTCTTT. V gene TRBV6-1 combines with J gene TRBJ1-1, with D unclear. Germline CDR1 MNHNS, CDR2 SASEGT. There are 12 residues in the CDR3. V was clipped by 8 bases and J by 0 bases, with 7 bases between them.

This sequence joins TRBV18 and TRBJ2-7; no clear D. There are 13 residues in the CDR3. Per germline, CDR1 KGHSH and CDR2 LQKENI. Between the trimmed V and J ends, which lost 0 bases and 4 bases, there was a span of 7 bases. The CDR3 protein is CASSPPEGYEQYF. The CDR3 DNA follows: TGTGCCAGCTCACCACCGGAAGGATACGAGCAGTACTTC.

This sequence joins TRBV4-1 and TRBJ2-7; D possibly corresponds to TRBD1 (5 bases). The V gene's germline CDR1 is MGHRA and CDR2 YSYEKL. This CDR3 is built from 16 residues. V shed 0 bases and J shed 2 bases, with 14 bases lying between them. CDR3 protein: CASSQDFHTGAYEQYF. CDR3 DNA: TGCGCCAGCAGCCAAGATTTTCATACAGGCGCCTACGAGCAGTACTTC.

The J gene is TRBJ1-5, the V gene TRBV3-1, with D maybe TRBD1 (5 bases). V gave up 5 bases and J gave up 3 bases, with 11 bases separating them. Germline CDR1 reads LGHDT; CDR2 reads YNNKEL (reference sequence). CDR3 size: 14 residues. The CDR3 coding sequence is TGTGCCAGCAGCGCGCCGGGACTCAATCAGCCCCAGCATTTT. This gives the protein CASSAPGLNQPQHF.

The gene calls are TRBV6-6 and TRBJ2-7, with a tentative D call TRBD1 (5 bases). This CDR3 contains 14 residues. The germline V gene encodes CDR1 MNHNY and CDR2 SVGAGI (reference sequence). V was pared by 5 bases and J by 3 bases, with 14 bases between. The CDR3 here is CASSTDRRDYEQYF. The DNA for the CDR3 is TGTGCCAGCAGTACGGACCGCAGGGACTACGAGCAGTACTTC.

The count of this clonotype is one. The chain combines TRBV27 with TRBJ1-5, with D perhaps TRBD1 (5 bases). CDR1 and CDR2 from the germline V gene are MNHEY and SMNVEV (reference sequence). Trimming removed 5 bases from V and 5 bases from J, with 19 bases in between. The CDR3 loop spans 16 amino acids. CDR3 in amino acids: CASSPPGGVSYQPQHF. The CDR3 region has the DNA TGTGCCAGCAGTCCCCCCGGGGGGGTTTCGTATCAGCCCCAGCATTTT.

This rearrangement joins TRBV6-1 to TRBJ1-5; D ambiguous. This CDR3 is 17 amino acids long. Germline CDR1 reads MNHNS; CDR2 reads SASEGT. The V and J ends lost 6 bases and 2 bases respectively, with 20 bases between them. CDR3: CASRQDLEGRRNQPQHF. The CDR3 DNA is TGTGCCAGCAGGCAAGACTTGGAGGGAAGGCGCAATCAGCCCCAGCATTTT.

At least ten counts were recorded for this clonotype. The V call is TRBV7-9, the J call TRBJ2-5; D possibly matches TRBD1 or TRBD2 (6 bases each). Between the trimmed V and J ends, which lost 1 base and 13 bases, there was a span of 13 bases. The CDR3 sequence is 12 residues long. From germline, CDR1 is SEHNR and CDR2 FQNEAQ (reference sequence). The CDR3 loop is CASSLVTGARYF. The DNA for the CDR3 is TGTGCCAGCAGCTTAGTAACGGGGGCACGGTACTTC.

The sample holds a few counts of this clonotype. The chain uses TRBV4-2 and TRBJ2-7; no reliable D call. CDR3 length equals 14 residues. Trimming left V 0 bases short and J 2 bases short, with 8 bases between. Germline V lookup: CDR1 LGHNA, CDR2 YNFKEQ. This CDR3 reads CASSQDPIPYEQYF. Written as DNA, the CDR3 is TGTGCCAGCAGCCAAGATCCAATCCCCTACGAGCAGTACTTC.

This clonotype was seen many times. The chain joins TRBV4-2 to TRBJ2-1; D possibly corresponds to TRBD1 (7 bases). CDR1 is LGHNA, CDR2 YNFKEQ, per germline. This CDR3 has 14 residues. V lost 5 bases and J 5 bases, leaving 13 bases between the germline ends. The CDR3 here is CASSFPGGNNEQFF. CDR3 coding DNA: TGTGCCAGCAGCTTCCCAGGGGGGAACAATGAGCAGTTCTTC.

This rearrangement joins TRBV11-2 to TRBJ1-2; weak D call: TRBD1 (5 bases). V gave up 5 bases and J gave up 4 bases, with 23 bases separating them. This CDR3 contains 17 residues. In germline, CDR1 is SGHAT, CDR2 FQNNGV. This chain's CDR3 is CASSPGRLQDRSYGYTF. The CDR3, as DNA: TGTGCCAGCAGCCCCGGGAGGCTACAGGACCGTAGCTATGGCTACACCTTC.

The chain couples TRBV4-2 to TRBJ2-5, with 8 bases lining up with TRBD2. Germline trimming cut 0 bases from V and 11 bases from J; bases unmatched to any gene: 17. Germline V gene sequence: CDR1 LGHNA, CDR2 YNFKEQ. The CDR3 loop spans 17 amino acids. CDR3 coding DNA: TGTGCCAGCAGCCAAGACTATGGCGGGGGGATACACAATGAGCAGTACTTC. This encodes CASSQDYGGGIHNEQYF.